This entry concerns a single T cell receptor beta chain. Its specificity is unknown. The diagnoses drew upon clinical symptoms, serum thyroxine and TRAb, thyroid ultrasound and orbital computed tomography. This record comes from a study of T cells in Graves' hyperthyroidism and ophthalmopathy. Study-wide findings and caveats: Median prediction lead before ophthalmopathy onset was 5.5 to 7 months with the model. In blood, most of the thyroid clonotypes expanded above 0.001 were also present. The authors' 13 V-J model separated ophthalmopathy from stable hyperthyroidism.

The junction had 8 bases not matched to a gene; V was cut back by 1 base and J by 4 bases. The CDR3 is 15 amino acids. Per germline, CDR1 SQVTM and CDR2 ANQGSEA. Researchers took RNA transcripts and amplified the TCR beta CDR3 regions from them. With the HTBI primer set, the TCR CDR3 went through a first round of RT-PCR. TCRdb fed the multiplex PCR reads into MiXCR, producing one record per CDR3 protein. The sample lists roughly 510,000 distinct CDR3 sequences; around 43% were seen once. Sequences were obtained from peripheral blood or thyroid tissue (not recorded which). The chain joins TRBV29-1 to TRBJ1-2; 8 bases fit TRBD1. The TCR comes from an adult woman with Graves' disease, either hyperthyroidism or ophthalmopathy (not recorded which). CDR3: CSVEGTGHWSYGYTF. In nucleotides, the CDR3 is TGCAGCGTTGAAGGGACAGGGCATTGGAGCTATGGCTACACCTTC.